The 32 T cell receptor beta chains in this list originate from one sample, sequenced in a study of neurological immune-mediated disorders. TCRdb re-called the 5' RACE reads through MiXCR, storing one row per CDR3 protein. The sample lists about 66,000 distinct CDR3 sequences; roughly 4.8% were seen once. Sequencing was carried out using PBMCs. The receptors were gathered from a man aged 25 to 45 with multiple sclerosis.

This clonotype has more than one count but fewer than ten. V and J are TRBV20-1 and TRBJ1-2, with a possible D match to TRBD1 (6 bases). The CDR3 contains 13 residues. The V gene lost 5 bases and the J gene lost 8 bases, with 18 bases spanning the gap. Germline values: CDR1 DFQATT, CDR2 SNEGSKA (reference sequence). The CDR3 region has the DNA TGCAGTGCTCCTCAGGGGCGCCATGGGGGCTACACCTTC. Protein product: CSAPQGRHGGYTF.

This clonotype was detected a few times. J is TRBJ1-2 and V is TRBV6-1; D perhaps matches TRBD1 (5 bases). CDR1 is MNHNS, CDR2 SASEGT, per germline. V was shortened by 1 base and J by 6 bases, with 21 bases between the two germline ends. This CDR3 is built from 17 residues. CDR3 loop: CASSEGPNGGIGDGYTF. The CDR3, as DNA: TGTGCCAGCAGTGAAGGTCCTAACGGGGGGATCGGGGATGGCTACACCTTC.

This clonotype was seen a few times. J is TRBJ2-1 and V is TRBV7-2; D perhaps matches TRBD2 (5 bases). CDR1 and CDR2 (germline): SGHTA, FQGNSA. Trimming removed 5 bases at V and 3 bases at J, with 8 bases between. The CDR3 is made up of 13 amino acids. Here the CDR3 DNA reads TGTGCCAGCAGCATAGGAGGCTACAATGAGCAGTTCTTC. Translated: CASSIGGYNEQFF.

This clonotype was seen at least ten times. This chain uses TRBV20-1 with TRBJ2-3; TRBD2 matches 9 bases. Looked up from germline, CDR1 is DFQATT and CDR2 is SNEGSKA (reference sequence). The ends lost 7 bases at V and 3 bases at J; junction bases unmatched: 8. The CDR3 covers 14 residues. CDR3: CSEELAGSTDTQYF. The CDR3 DNA reads TGCAGTGAGGAGCTAGCGGGGAGTACAGATACGCAGTATTTT.

About this clonotype itself: Sequence at one end of the junction differs from germline and may be a read error. The chain has TRBV24-1 and TRBJ2-2; D call uncertain. In germline, CDR1 is KGHDR, CDR2 SFDVKD. The CDR3 extends over 16 amino acids. CDR3 in DNA: TGTGCAACCAGTGATCCGACACAGTTTAACACCGGGGAGCTGTTTTTT. Residues: CATSDPTQFNTGELFF.

The chain is built from TRBV29-1 and TRBJ1-1; D perhaps matches TRBD1 (5 bases). Trimming stripped 6 bases from V and 0 bases from J, with 8 bases between. Germline CDR1 reads SQVTM; CDR2 reads ANQGSEA. CDR3 length equals 12 residues. The CDR3 DNA reads TGCAGCGTGGGGGATATGAACACTGAAGCTTTCTTT. Translated, it gives CSVGDMNTEAFF.

This clonotype was seen a few times. This sequence joins TRBV5-1 and TRBJ2-7; 7 bases agree with TRBD1. This CDR3 spans 15 amino acids. V dropped 0 bases and J dropped 0; count of bases not matched to a gene: 3. Germline values: CDR1 SGHRS, CDR2 YFSETQ. For the CDR3, the DNA is TGCGCCAGCAGCTTGGGACAGGGTCTCTCCTACGAGCAGTACTTC. It translates to CASSLGQGLSYEQYF.

This clonotype was picked up many times. This chain links TRBV3-1 with TRBJ1-1, with a weak D call TRBD1 (5 bases). Between the trimmed V and J ends, which lost 3 bases and 5 bases, there was a span of 19 bases. Germline V gene sequence: CDR1 LGHDT, CDR2 YNNKEL (reference sequence). The CDR3 covers 16 residues. Written as DNA, the CDR3 is TGTGCCAGCAGCCACGCTCTGTCATTGAGGGGTACTGAAGCTTTCTTT. Translation: CASSHALSLRGTEAFF. Full variable domain (rest looked up from reference TRBV3-1 and TRBJ1-1): DTAVSQTPKYLVTQMGNDKSIKCEQNLGHDTMYWYKQDSKKFLKIMFSYNNKELIINETVPNRFSPKSPDKAHLNLHINSLELGDSAVYFCASSHALSLRGTEAFFGQGTRLTVV.

This clonotype has at least ten counts. The gene calls are TRBV27 and TRBJ1-3; D ambiguous. The CDR3 spans 11 residues. V was pared by 7 bases and J by 4 bases, with 5 bases between. Germline V gene lookup returns CDR1 MNHEY and CDR2 SMNVEV (reference sequence). The CDR3, as DNA: TGTGCCAGCATTTTCGGAAACACCATATATTTT. This codes for CASIFGNTIYF.

In its sample, this clonotype was seen many times. The rearrangement links TRBV3-1 to TRBJ2-1, with no clear D. Per germline, CDR1 LGHDT and CDR2 YNNKEL (reference sequence). V was trimmed by 4 bases and J by 0 bases, leaving 4 bases between them. The CDR3 consists of 13 residues. Here the CDR3 DNA reads TGTGCCAGCAGCCCCTACTCCTACAATGAGCAGTTCTTC. Protein product: CASSPYSYNEQFF.

The CDR3 DNA is TGTGCCAGCTCACCAACGGTGGGGGGGAACTACGAGCAGTACTTC. This gives the protein CASSPTVGGNYEQYF. The chain couples TRBV18 to TRBJ2-7; 7 nucleotides match TRBD2. The length of the CDR3 is 15 residues. The junction had 7 bases not matched to a gene; V was cut back by 2 bases and J by 3 bases. CDR1 and CDR2 (germline): KGHSH, LQKENI.

The chain recombines TRBV7-8 with TRBJ1-2; possibly TRBD1 for D (5 bases). Germline CDR1 SGHVS, CDR2 FQNEAQ. This CDR3 is built from 14 residues. Trimming left V 5 bases short and J 10 bases short, with 20 bases between. In nucleotides, the CDR3 is TGTGCCAGCAGCCCCGGGACTCAACTAGGCTCCTACACCTTC. Protein product: CASSPGTQLGSYTF. Drawing the rest from reference TRBV7-8 and TRBJ1-2, the complete variable domain is GAGVSQSPRYKVAKRGQDVALRCDPISGHVSLFWYQQALGQGPEFLTYFQNEAQLDKSGLPSDRFFAERPEGSVSTLKIQRTQQEDSAVYLCASSPGTQLGSYTFGSGTRLTVV.

This clonotype was recorded many times. The chain combines TRBV10-3 with TRBJ2-7; the D gene is possibly TRBD2 (6 bases). Germline CDR1 ENHRY, CDR2 SYGVKD. The CDR3 is 15 residues long. The V gene lost 10 bases and the J gene lost 2 bases, with 21 bases spanning the gap. CDR3 coding DNA: TGTGCCACCCGGGACGGGAGTAGAGCCGCCTACGAGCAGTACGTC. It is translated as CATRDGSRAAYEQYV.

This clonotype was seen ten or more times. The chain combines TRBV6-2 or TRBV6-3 with TRBJ2-1; D is possibly TRBD2 (6 bases). This CDR3 has 13 amino acids. Germline CDR1 MNHEY, CDR2 SVGEGT. V was shortened by 7 bases and J by 15 bases, with 22 bases between the two germline ends. CDR3 residues: CASMRDATSRPFF. CDR3 DNA: TGTGCCAGCATGAGGGATGCGACTAGTCGTCCGTTCTTC.

This clonotype was seen many times. The chain carries TRBV5-1 and TRBJ2-5; TRBD2 is a possible D gene (5 bases). V was pared by 4 bases and J by 1 base, with 11 bases between. This CDR3 has 14 residues. Germline CDR1 and CDR2: SGHRS and YFSETQ. DNA for the CDR3: TGCGCCAGCAGCCCCGGGATTCTCCAAGAGACCCAGTACTTC. Translation gives CASSPGILQETQYF.

This clonotype was seen many times. The V call is TRBV15, the J call TRBJ2-3, with TRBD2 matching 7 bases. This CDR3 contains 15 residues. CDR1 is LNHNV and CDR2 is YYDKDF in the germline V gene (reference sequence). Germline trimming cut 3 bases from V and 2 bases from J; bases unmatched to any gene: 5. The CDR3 here is CATSSRLANTDTQYF. DNA of the CDR3: TGTGCCACCAGCAGTCGACTAGCCAACACAGATACGCAGTATTTT.

This clonotype showed up many times. The rearrangement uses TRBV6-6 and TRBJ2-7; 8 positions agree with TRBD2. The CDR3 has 15 residues. Germline assignment: CDR1 MNHNY and CDR2 SVGAGI (reference sequence). V lost 5 bases, J lost 0 bases, and 6 bases stayed unmatched. CDR3 protein: CASSASGSTSYEQYF. CDR3 sequence (DNA): TGTGCCAGCAGTGCTAGCGGGTCAACCTCCTACGAGCAGTACTTC.

This clonotype occurred a few times. Here the CDR3 omits its conserved ending phenylalanine or tryptophan, so a read error is the likely source. This chain joins TRBV29-1 and TRBJ1-2; D is undetermined. This CDR3 contains 11 residues. Germline CDR1 reads SQVTM; CDR2 reads ANQGSEA. Deletions cut 2 bases from V and 4 bases from J, with 5 bases between. The chain's CDR3 is CSVERSYGYTY. The CDR3 nucleotides read TGCAGCGTTGAACGGAGCTATGGCTACACCTAC.

This clonotype was observed at least ten times. The CDR3 nucleotides are TGCAGTGCTAGAGACCCCGGGACTAGCCGCACAGATACGCAGTATTTT. Its protein product is CSARDPGTSRTDTQYF. The rearrangement joins TRBV20-1 to TRBJ2-3; 9 positions match TRBD2. CDR3 length: 16 residues. The ends lost 0 bases at V and 1 base at J; junction bases unmatched: 5. Per germline, CDR1 DFQATT and CDR2 SNEGSKA (reference sequence).

CDR3 in DNA: TGCGCCAGCAGCTTGGATAGGGTGCAGGCCGGCTACACCTTC. Protein: CASSLDRVQAGYTF. The V and J genes are TRBV5-1 and TRBJ1-2; no definite D call. CDR1 and CDR2 (germline): SGHRS, YFSETQ. Trimming pared 0 bases from V and 8 bases from J, leaving 14 bases between. The CDR3 totals 14 residues. Full variable domain (outside the CDR3, taken from reference TRBV5-1 and TRBJ1-2): KAGVTQTPRYLIKTRGQQVTLSCSPISGHRSVSWYQQTPGQGLQFLFEYFSETQRNKGNFPGRFSGRQFSNSRSEMNVSTLELGDSALYLCASSLDRVQAGYTFGSGTRLTVV.

This clonotype was seen at least ten times. A much larger clone differs by one base, so this may be a read error. The genes are TRBV5-5 and TRBJ1-1; unclear D gene. This CDR3 has 15 residues. Trimming took off 4 bases at V and 2 bases at J, with 15 bases between the two ends. Germline CDR1 reads SGHKS; CDR2 reads YYEKEE (reference sequence). The CDR3 is CASSLNIKGNTEAFF. CDR3 coding DNA: TGTGCCAGCAGCCTAAACATAAAGGGAAACACTGAAGCTTTCTTT.

There are many counts of this clonotype. V usage is TRBV7-8 and J usage is TRBJ2-2; possibly TRBD1 for D (6 bases). CDR1 SGHVS and CDR2 FQNEAQ come from the germline V gene. CDR3 size: 17 residues. V was trimmed by 5 bases and J by 0 bases, leaving 16 bases between them. The CDR3 coding sequence is TGTGCCAGCAGCGCCAACCAGGGGCCCGCGAACACCGGGGAGCTGTTTTTT. Amino acid sequence: CASSANQGPANTGELFF.

The table lists this clonotype with a few counts. The J gene is TRBJ2-3, the V gene TRBV29-1; weak D call: TRBD1 (5 bases). V shed 4 bases and J shed 4 bases, with 9 bases lying between them. CDR3 size: 12 residues. CDR1 SQVTM and CDR2 ANQGSEA come from the germline V gene. The CDR3 spells CSVGTPPDTQYF. Here the CDR3 DNA reads TGCAGCGTTGGGACACCGCCAGATACGCAGTATTTT.

This clonotype was seen ten or more times. The genes are TRBV12-3 or TRBV12-4 and TRBJ2-2, with TRBD1 matching over 8 bases. The CDR3 runs 16 residues. Germline trimming cut 1 base from V and 7 bases from J; bases unmatched to any gene: 8. The CDR3 sequence: CASSLVDRGGNGELFF. The CDR3 DNA sequence: TGTGCCAGCAGTTTAGTCGACAGGGGAGGTAACGGGGAGCTGTTTTTT.

This clonotype has more than one count but fewer than ten. The genes are TRBV12-3 or TRBV12-4 and TRBJ2-3, with D tentatively TRBD2 (5 bases). V lost 5 bases and J 0 bases, leaving 15 bases between the germline ends. The CDR3 runs 16 residues. CDR3 sequence (DNA): TGTGCCAGCAGTCTGTCACGACTACTAAGCACAGATACGCAGTATTTT. It encodes CASSLSRLLSTDTQYF.

In this sample, this clonotype turned up a few times. The rearrangement uses TRBV20-1 and TRBJ2-1; unclear D gene. The CDR3 sequence is 14 residues long. The germline V and J ends were trimmed by 3 bases and 0 bases, with 9 bases remaining between them. From germline, CDR1 is DFQATT and CDR2 SNEGSKA (reference sequence). The CDR3 DNA sequence: TGCAGTGCTAGTGTGGAGAGCTCCTACAATGAGCAGTTCTTC. Translated: CSASVESSYNEQFF.

This clonotype has at least ten counts. The chain employs TRBV5-1 and TRBJ1-1; perhaps TRBD1 as D (6 bases). The CDR3 is 13 amino acids. The germline gives CDR1 SGHRS, CDR2 YFSETQ. The V and J ends lost 5 bases and 3 bases respectively, with 11 bases between them. This CDR3 is CASRPRTDTEAFF. In DNA form, the CDR3 reads TGCGCCAGCAGGCCACGGACAGACACTGAAGCTTTCTTT.

V is TRBV18 and J is TRBJ1-5; D gene ambiguous. CDR1 is KGHSH and CDR2 is LQKENI in the germline V gene. The V gene lost 6 bases and the J gene lost 6 bases, with 12 bases spanning the gap. The CDR3 runs to 13 residues. The CDR3 sequence is CASSPTGFQPQHF. The CDR3 nucleotides are TGTGCCAGCTCGCCGACGGGGTTTCAGCCCCAGCATTTT. The full variable domain, with the rest looked up from reference TRBV18 and TRBJ1-5, is NAGVMQNPRHLVRRRGQEARLRCSPMKGHSHVYWYRQLPEEGLKFMVYLQKENIIDESGMPKERFSAEFPKEGPSILRIQQVVRGDSAAYFCASSPTGFQPQHFGDGTRLSIL.

This clonotype has at least ten counts. Sequence at one end of the junction differs from germline and may be a read error. V and J are TRBV3-1 and TRBJ1-1; 8 nucleotides align to TRBD1. This CDR3 contains 13 residues. Germline CDR1 is LGHDT and CDR2 is YNNKEL (reference sequence). The CDR3 bases are TGTGCCAGCAGCCCCGATGGACAGGGCCCCGCGTTTTTT. Translation: CASSPDGQGPAFF.

This clonotype showed up many times. The chain combines TRBV6-6 with TRBJ2-2, with D hard to call. CDR1 and CDR2 (germline): MNHNY, SVGAGI (reference sequence). The CDR3 runs 15 residues. V was shortened by 5 bases and J by 2 bases, with 12 bases between the two germline ends. The CDR3 DNA reads TGTGCCAGCAGTAACGGGCGGATAAACACCGGGGAGCTGTTTTTT. Translating it yields CASSNGRINTGELFF.

This clonotype was counted a few times. The V and J genes are TRBV4-2 and TRBJ2-1, with D possibly matching TRBD1 (6 bases). The CDR3 sequence is 17 residues long. V dropped 0 bases and J dropped 0 bases, with 12 bases sitting between them. CDR1 and CDR2 (germline): LGHNA, YNFKEQ. The CDR3 loop reads CASSQDQGRPSYNEQFF. Written as DNA, the CDR3 is TGTGCCAGCAGCCAAGATCAGGGGCGCCCCTCCTACAATGAGCAGTTCTTC.

This clonotype was observed at least ten times. The chain joins TRBV24-1 to TRBJ1-2, with D uncertain. Trimming shortened V by 3 bases and J by 5 bases, and 6 bases separated the two germline ends. Germline CDR1 is KGHDR and CDR2 is SFDVKD. The CDR3 runs to 12 residues. The CDR3, as DNA: TGTGCCACCAGTGATCGGAAGTATGGCTACACCTTC. As protein: CATSDRKYGYTF.